The entry that follows covers one T cell receptor (beta chain) sequence. Its antigen is unidentified. After re-calling the 5' RACE reads, TCRdb lists one entry per CDR3 protein, DNA absent. The table for this sample gives over 150,000 distinct CDR3 sequences. These data come from a study of monozygotic twins with inflammatory bowel disease. The germline V gene has CDR1 SGHRS and CDR2 YFSETQ. The CDR3 totals 14 residues. Study-wide results and limits: Repertoire similarity did not differ between concordant and discordant twins, possibly owing to limited power.

The chain uses TRBV5-1 and TRBJ1-4. The specimen sequenced was blood. The clonotype comes from a human donor with ulcerative colitis or Crohn's disease, or a healthy co-twin of an affected twin (not recorded which). Here the CDR3 reads CASSSDRMNEKLFF.